The table lists the clone carrying this T cell receptor beta chain with many counts. Amplification of TCR beta CDR3 regions used RNA as the template. The primer set for the first-round RT-PCR of the TCR CDR3 was HTBI. TCRdb redid the calling of the multiplex PCR reads with MiXCR, one entry per CDR3 protein. The data hold approximately 360,000 distinct CDR3 sequences, with approximately 14% observed a single time. This entry comes from a study of T cells in Graves' hyperthyroidism and ophthalmopathy. On the study more broadly: Peripheral blood specimens were obtained at initial diagnosis, prior to any treatment.

The clonotype was recovered from a woman aged 18-29 years with Graves' hyperthyroidism that later progressed to Graves' ophthalmopathy. Specimen: blood.

In DNA form, the CDR3 reads TGTGCCAGCAGCTTAGCGTACAGGAACAATCAGCCCCAGCATTTT. It specifies CASSLAYRNNQPQHF. The rearrangement links TRBV7-8 to TRBJ1-5; D is perhaps TRBD1 (5 bases). Germline assignment: CDR1 SGHVS and CDR2 FQNEAQ. V lost 0 bases to trimming and J lost 3 bases, with 9 bases between them. The CDR3 extends over 15 amino acids.